Each of the 24 T cell receptor beta chains below was sequenced from the same sample in a study of cytomegalovirus exposure and HLA in healthy donors. The PCR had 60 Vbeta and 13 Jbeta primers. Assay used: immunoSEQ multiplex PCR; TCRdb lists only in-frame clones, some missing. The sample lists some 200,000 clones, about 89% occurring once. Sequences were obtained from PBMCs. Receptors originate from a woman between 18 and 29 years old in good health and CMV-seronegative.

This clone appeared a single time. The chain has TRBV7-9 and TRBJ2-7; D might be TRBD2 (6 bases). This CDR3 has 14 residues. Germline CDR1 reads SEHNR; CDR2 reads FQNEAQ (reference sequence). Trimming shortened V by 2 bases and J by 0 bases, and 8 bases separated the two germline ends. The CDR3 here is CASSLRGDSYEQYF. In nucleotides, the CDR3 is TGTGCCAGCAGCTTACGCGGGGACTCCTACGAGCAGTACTTC.

The table lists this clone with a count of one. V is TRBV6-1 and J is TRBJ1-5, with D hard to call. CDR3 size: 13 residues. The V end was cut by 6 bases, the J end by 4 bases, with 10 bases between. Germline CDR1 is MNHNS and CDR2 is SASEGT. CDR3 protein: CASSLTWNQPQHF. CDR3 DNA: TGTGCCAGCAGCCTGACTTGGAATCAGCCCCAGCATTTT.

This clone is a singleton in its sample. This chain links TRBV13 with TRBJ2-1; D remains ambiguous. V gave up 0 bases and J gave up 10 bases, with 16 bases separating them. Germline CDR1 reads PRHDT; CDR2 reads FYEKMQ (reference sequence). This CDR3 has 15 residues. CDR3 bases: TGTGCCAGCAGCTTAGGCCCAGGATCTCTTGAGGAGCAGTTCTTC. Encoded protein: CASSLGPGSLEEQFF.

The CDR3 nucleotides read TGTGCCAGCTGCCCGTTGGAGAGAGGATTCTACGAGCAGTACTTC. Protein product: CASCPLERGFYEQYF. This chain uses TRBV21-1 with TRBJ2-7; the table's D call, TRBD2, has no DNA check behind it. TRBV21-1 constitutes a pseudogene. The CDR3 has 15 amino acids.

The chain employs TRBV2 and TRBJ2-7; 7 bases are shared with TRBD1. Germline V gene sequence: CDR1 SNHLY, CDR2 FYNNEI. Trimming took 4 bases from V and 2 from J; bases not matched to a gene: 5. The CDR3 runs 14 residues. This chain's CDR3 is CASSGLGQTYEQYF. Here the CDR3 DNA reads TGTGCCAGCAGTGGTTTGGGACAGACCTACGAGCAGTACTTC.

The chain recombines TRBV19 with TRBJ2-1, with 7 positions matching TRBD1. V shed 6 bases and J 3 bases; nucleotides not matched to a gene: 11. This CDR3 comprises 16 residues. Germline CDR1 and CDR2: LNHDA and SQIVND (reference sequence). The CDR3 DNA follows: TGTGCCAGTAGGCCGAAGTGGGGACAGAGCTACAATGAGCAGTTCTTC. Translation: CASRPKWGQSYNEQFF.

The chain uses TRBV7-2 and TRBJ2-2; perhaps TRBD1 as D (5 bases). The V gene lost 1 base and the J gene lost 7 bases, with 10 bases spanning the gap. The CDR3 covers 14 residues. Per the germline V gene, CDR1 is SGHTA and CDR2 is FQGNSA. The CDR3 DNA follows: TGTGCCAGCAGCTTAGTTACAGGCAACGGGGAGCTGTTTTTT. The encoded protein is CASSLVTGNGELFF.

The rearrangement joins TRBV21-1 to TRBJ1-2. TRBV21-1 is a pseudogene segment. The CDR3 consists of 14 residues. The CDR3 region is CASSKGPGIYGYTF. CDR3 sequence (DNA): TGTGCCAGCAGCAAAGGTCCGGGGATCTATGGCTACACCTTC.

This clone has a single count. CDR3 region: CASSYIGGKGVWGYTF. For the CDR3, the DNA is TGTGCCAGCAGTTACATTGGAGGCAAGGGGGTATGGGGCTACACCTTC. The rearrangement joins TRBV6-5 to TRBJ1-2; possible D gene TRBD1, 6 bases. The length of the CDR3 is 16 residues. V was shortened by 2 bases and J by 8 bases, with 21 bases between the two germline ends. Germline V gene data show CDR1 as MNHEY and CDR2 as SVGAGI.

This rearrangement joins TRBV18 to TRBJ2-7, with TRBD1 matching 8 bases. V was pared by 3 bases and J by 5 bases, with 6 bases of the junction left unmatched. The CDR3 extends over 14 amino acids. CDR1 is KGHSH and CDR2 is LQKENI in the germline V gene. Here the CDR3 DNA reads TGTGCCAGCTCACCGCCGGGACAGGCGAACGAGCAGTACTTC. Its protein product is CASSPPGQANEQYF. Combining the CDR3 with reference TRBV18 and TRBJ2-7 gives the whole variable domain NAGVMQNPRHLVRRRGQEARLRCSPMKGHSHVYWYRQLPEEGLKFMVYLQKENIIDESGMPKERFSAEFPKEGPSILRIQQVVRGDSAAYFCASSPPGQANEQYFGPGTRLTVT.

CDR3 bases: TGTGCCAGCAGCATTTACCAGGGGGGCTACACCTTC. This translates into CASSIYQGGYTF. The chain uses TRBV7-6 and TRBJ1-2; weak D call: TRBD1 (6 bases). V was pared by 5 bases and J by 8 bases, with 12 bases between. Germline V CDR1 and CDR2: SGHVS, FNYEAQ. The CDR3 extends over 12 amino acids.

This chain joins TRBV6-1 and TRBJ1-2; D perhaps matches TRBD1 (5 bases). V lost 7 bases to trimming and J lost 7 bases, with 22 bases between them. This CDR3 has 15 residues. The germline V gene has CDR1 MNHNS and CDR2 SASEGT. CDR3 bases: TGTGCCAGCAAAAAAACTCCGCCTGGGGGGTCTGGCTACACCTTC. Its protein is CASKKTPPGGSGYTF.

The V and J genes are TRBV2 and TRBJ2-7, with 10 nucleotides matching TRBD1. The V segment lost 6 bases and the J segment 0 bases; nucleotides outside the gene matches: 11. CDR1 is SNHLY and CDR2 is FYNNEI in the germline V gene. This CDR3 comprises 17 residues. The CDR3 region has the DNA TGTGCCAGCAGCTCCGGGACAGGGGATTCGAGCTCCTACGAGCAGTACTTC. It yields the protein CASSSGTGDSSSYEQYF.

The chain couples TRBV4-1 to TRBJ2-7; 7 positions agree with TRBD1. With V trimmed by 1 base and J by 10 bases, 4 bases remained unmatched. CDR1 and CDR2 (germline): MGHRA, YSYEKL. The CDR3 contains 12 residues. The CDR3 DNA sequence: TGCGCCAGCAGCCAAGCGACAGGGACACAGTACTTC. Translating gives CASSQATGTQYF.

The rearrangement joins TRBV6-6 to TRBJ2-1; no reliable D call. Germline loops: CDR1 MNHNY, CDR2 SVGAGI (reference sequence). The CDR3 loop spans 16 amino acids. V was shortened by 3 bases and J by 2 bases, with 14 bases between the two germline ends. This CDR3 is CASSYGAGTTYNEQFF. Written as DNA, the CDR3 is TGTGCCAGCAGTTATGGTGCAGGTACGACCTACAATGAGCAGTTCTTC.

The chain carries TRBV6-5 and TRBJ2-6; 12 bases line up with TRBD1. CDR1 MNHEY and CDR2 SVGAGI come from the germline V gene. This CDR3 has 16 amino acids. After removal of 4 bases from V and 4 bases from J, the junction contained 2 bases not matched to a gene. The CDR3 DNA is TGTGCCAGCAGTTGGGACAGGGGGCGGGGGGCCAACGTCCTGACTTTC. It specifies CASSWDRGRGANVLTF.

The V and J genes are TRBV6-5 and TRBJ2-7, with TRBD1 matching 9 bases. This CDR3 region has 14 residues. The junction had 6 bases not matched to a gene; V was cut back by 6 bases and J by 3 bases. CDR1 MNHEY and CDR2 SVGAGI come from the germline V gene. The CDR3 loop reads CASRDRGDYYEQYF. The CDR3 DNA reads TGTGCCAGCAGGGACAGGGGAGATTACTACGAGCAGTACTTC.

The J gene is TRBJ2-7, the V gene TRBV5-6; D is unresolved. This CDR3 has 13 residues. Between the trimmed V and J ends, which lost 4 bases and 5 bases, there was a span of 13 bases. In germline, CDR1 is SGHDT, CDR2 YYEEEE. The CDR3 DNA follows: TGTGCCAGCAGCCAGGTTGATCGCGACGAGCAGTACTTC. Translation gives CASSQVDRDEQYF. The variable domain in full, completed from reference TRBV5-6 and TRBJ2-7, reads DAGVTQSPTHLIKTRGQQVTLRCSPKSGHDTVSWYQQALGQGPQFIFQYYEEEERQRGNFPDRFSGHQFPNYSSELNVNALLLGDSALYLCASSQVDRDEQYFGPGTRLTVT.

This chain uses TRBV7-6 with TRBJ2-1; 9 nucleotides align to TRBD2. Germline V gene lookup returns CDR1 SGHVS and CDR2 FNYEAQ. V was pared by 1 base and J by 8 bases, with 9 bases of the junction left unmatched. The CDR3 is made up of 16 amino acids. This CDR3 is CASSLGGGRALDEQFF. As DNA, the CDR3 is TGTGCCAGCAGCTTAGGGGGCGGGAGGGCCCTCGATGAGCAGTTCTTC.

CDR3 nucleotide sequence: TGTGCCAGCATCCCGACTAGCGGGGACTCTGGGGCCAACGTCCTGACTTTC. Residues: CASIPTSGDSGANVLTF. The chain joins TRBV21-1 to TRBJ2-6; the table gives TRBD2 as D, unverified against the DNA. TRBV21-1 is a known pseudogene. This CDR3 is 17 amino acids long.

The chain has TRBV30 and TRBJ2-1, with a possible D match to TRBD2 (6 bases). From germline, CDR1 is GTSNPN and CDR2 SVGIG (reference sequence). V was trimmed by 3 bases and J by 8 bases, leaving 17 bases between them. This CDR3 is built from 14 residues. The CDR3 loop reads CAWRFEFAGYEQFF. The CDR3 nucleotides are TGTGCCTGGAGGTTCGAGTTTGCGGGATATGAGCAGTTCTTC.

The chain combines TRBV27 with TRBJ1-4; possibly TRBD1 for D (5 bases). Trimming pared 4 bases from V and 9 bases from J, leaving 15 bases between. The germline V gene encodes CDR1 MNHEY and CDR2 SMNVEV (reference sequence). The length of the CDR3 is 14 residues. CDR3 loop: CASSSTGGMKKLFF. The DNA of the CDR3 is TGTGCCAGCAGTTCGACGGGGGGAATGAAAAAACTGTTTTTT.

The rearrangement uses TRBV21-1 and TRBJ1-2; TRBD1 reflects the table's D call only, with no check against the DNA. TRBV21-1 is recorded as a pseudogene. This CDR3 spans 15 amino acids. CDR3 DNA: TGTGCCAGCAGCAAAGTTGACAGGGCGGACTATGGCTACACCTTC. Translation: CASSKVDRADYGYTF.

The chain is built from TRBV15 and TRBJ2-2; D perhaps matches TRBD1 (5 bases). CDR1 and CDR2 (germline): LNHNV, YYDKDF (reference sequence). The CDR3 is made up of 17 amino acids. V was trimmed by 2 bases and J by 3 bases, leaving 16 bases between them. DNA for the CDR3: TGTGCCACCAGCAGACCGCCACGGGTAGGGGACACCGGGGAGCTGTTTTTT. Protein: CATSRPPRVGDTGELFF. Full variable domain (remainder filled in from reference TRBV15 and TRBJ2-2): DAMVIQNPRYQVTQFGKPVTLSCSQTLNHNVMYWYQQKSSQAPKLLFHYYDKDFNNEADTPDNFQSRRPNTSFCFLDIRSPGLGDTAMYLCATSRPPRVGDTGELFFGEGSRLTVL.